The TCR beta chain under discussion was sequenced for a study of Graves' ophthalmopathy and Graves' hyperthyroidism. General study points: Ophthalmopathy was separated from stable hyperthyroidism by a 13-signature model with around 88% sensitivity and 81.08% specificity.

V was cut by 1 base and J by 0 bases, with 12 bases left in between. This CDR3 spans 16 amino acids. Regarding this clonotype: What it binds is unknown.

RNA transcripts served as template for amplifying TCR beta CDR3 sequences. HTBI primers were employed in first-round RT-PCR, then a second-round multiplex PCR followed. Each CDR3 protein is one row after TCRdb ran MiXCR on the multiplex PCR reads. The sample consists of 300,000 to 500,000 distinct CDR3 sequences, over 15% of them appearing once. Stable hyperthyroidism meant no ophthalmopathy within 18 months of follow-up. Diagnostic conclusions were grounded in clinical symptoms, serum thyroxine, TRAb, thyroid ultrasound and orbital computed tomography. The sequencing sample was made of peripheral blood. The origin of this receptor is a woman younger than 35 with stable Graves' hyperthyroidism. The V call is TRBV12-3 or TRBV12-4, the J call TRBJ1-1; D is unclear. CDR3 sequence (DNA): TGTGCCAGCAGTTTAGACCCGAGACGAATGAACACTGAAGCTTTCTTT. It codes for CASSLDPRRMNTEAFF.